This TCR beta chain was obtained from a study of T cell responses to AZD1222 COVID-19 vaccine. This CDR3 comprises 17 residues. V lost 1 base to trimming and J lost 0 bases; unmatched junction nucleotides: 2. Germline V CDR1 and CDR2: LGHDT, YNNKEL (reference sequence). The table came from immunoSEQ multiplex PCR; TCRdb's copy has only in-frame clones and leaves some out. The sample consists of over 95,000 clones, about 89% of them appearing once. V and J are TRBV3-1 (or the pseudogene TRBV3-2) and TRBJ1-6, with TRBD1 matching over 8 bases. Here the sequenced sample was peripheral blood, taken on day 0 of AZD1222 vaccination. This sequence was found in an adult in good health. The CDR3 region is CASSQGTGSSYNSPLHF. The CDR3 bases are TGTGCCAGCAGCCAAGGGACAGGGAGCTCCTATAATTCACCCCTCCACTTT.